The 30 T cell receptor beta chains presented below share a single source sample, sequenced in a study of T cell repertoires in cytomegalovirus infection. In TCRdb, the reads were re-called with MiXCR into one record per CDR3 protein. The table records some 680,000 distinct CDR3 sequences, 35% of them present only once. The sample taken for sequencing was PBMCs. The receptors were sampled from a human donor in good health (CMV status not recorded). Some clones in this sample may be carry-over from other donors' samples.

This clonotype has just one count. The rearrangement links TRBV19 to TRBJ2-1; D perhaps matches TRBD1 (6 bases). The germline CDR1 and CDR2 sequences are LNHDA and SQIVND (reference sequence). The CDR3 contains 14 residues. V was clipped by 3 bases and J by 7 bases, with 13 bases between them. CDR3 amino acids: CASSIPDSYNEQFF. In nucleotides, the CDR3 is TGTGCCAGTAGTATCCCGGACAGCTATAATGAGCAGTTCTTC.

The V gene is TRBV12-3 or TRBV12-4, the J gene TRBJ2-6; D might be TRBD1 (6 bases). This CDR3 region has 18 residues. V lost 6 bases and J 1 base, leaving 19 bases between the germline ends. The CDR3 protein is CASRDGGLQFSGANVLTF. The DNA of the CDR3 is TGTGCCAGCAGGGATGGGGGCCTACAGTTTTCTGGGGCCAACGTCCTGACTTTC.

This clonotype was counted once. The V call is TRBV20-1, the J call TRBJ2-7; the match to TRBD2 covers 8 bases. CDR1 is DFQATT, CDR2 SNEGSKA, per germline (reference sequence). Trimming removed 8 bases from V and 3 bases from J; junction bases left unmatched: 9. The CDR3 runs to 13 residues. The CDR3 DNA reads as TGCAGTTCTACCGGGACTAGTCTCTACGAGCAGTACTTC. Protein sequence: CSSTGTSLYEQYF.

This chain connects TRBV7-2 to TRBJ2-7; 11 nucleotides line up with TRBD2. V trimming: 4 bases; J trimming: 2 bases; junction bases outside the gene matches: 7. This CDR3 is 16 amino acids long. The V gene's germline CDR1 is SGHTA and CDR2 FQGNSA. The CDR3 is CASSWFGTSGAYEQYF. Written as DNA, the CDR3 is TGTGCCAGCAGCTGGTTCGGGACTAGCGGAGCCTACGAGCAGTACTTC.

This clonotype came up once. One end of the junction fails to match germline, which may point to a read error. V usage is TRBV6-5 and J usage is TRBJ1-1; possibly TRBD1 for D (6 bases). CDR1 is MNHEY, CDR2 SVGAGI, per germline. CDR3 size: 13 residues. In nucleotides, the CDR3 is TGTGACAGCAGCCGAGGGGGAGGCACTGAAGCTTTCTTT. Amino acids: CDSSRGGGTEAFF.

This clonotype was seen repeatedly, ten times or more. This rearrangement joins TRBV6-1 to TRBJ2-2; TRBD1 agrees at 7 bases. There are 13 residues in the CDR3. Germline assignment: CDR1 MNHNS and CDR2 SASEGT. The V and J ends lost 6 bases and 4 bases, in that order; junction bases with no gene match: 2. The CDR3 DNA follows: TGTGCCAGCAGAGACAGGGCCACCGGGGAGCTGTTTTTT. It yields the protein CASRDRATGELFF.

This clonotype was counted at least ten times. The rearrangement joins TRBV7-8 to TRBJ1-4, with D possibly being TRBD1 (6 bases). CDR1 is SGHVS and CDR2 is FQNEAQ in the germline V gene. The CDR3 is 14 amino acids. Deletions cut 10 bases from V and 10 bases from J, with 22 bases between. The CDR3 DNA follows: TGTGCCACCGCAAGACTCATCAGGGGTGGAAAACTGTTTTTT. This translates into CATARLIRGGKLFF.

This chain uses TRBV27 with TRBJ2-7; no definite D call. V was shortened by 7 bases and J by 7 bases, with 20 bases between the two germline ends. Germline CDR1 and CDR2: MNHEY and SMNVEV (reference sequence). The CDR3 covers 14 residues. Here the CDR3 reads CASKREHLLREQYF. CDR3 nucleotide sequence: TGTGCCAGCAAAAGGGAACATTTACTGCGGGAGCAGTACTTC.

V is TRBV6-2 or TRBV6-3 and J is TRBJ1-6; D gene ambiguous. This CDR3 spans 15 amino acids. Between the trimmed V and J ends, which lost 7 bases and 0 bases, there was a span of 10 bases. Germline CDR1 is MNHEY and CDR2 is SVGEGT. CDR3 region: CASTSSNSYNSPLHF. DNA for the CDR3: TGTGCCAGCACCTCATCGAACTCCTATAATTCACCCCTCCACTTT.

The V call is TRBV2, the J call TRBJ2-6, with 8 bases identical to TRBD1. Trimming took 8 bases from V and 2 from J; bases not matched to a gene: 8. The CDR3 covers 16 residues. Germline V CDR1 and CDR2: SNHLY, FYNNEI. CDR3 in DNA: TGTGCCAGCCGAGACAGGGGTCTGGCTGGGGCCAACGTCCTGACTTTC. It specifies CASRDRGLAGANVLTF.

As concerns this clonotype: One end of the junction fails to match germline, which may point to a read error. The V call is TRBV7-4, the J call TRBJ2-7, with D possibly TRBD1 on 5 matching bases. The CDR3 contains 13 residues. CDR1 and CDR2 from the germline V gene are SGHVT and SQSDAQ. CDR3 nucleotide sequence: TGTGCCGGCAGCTTAGGACAAGCCGACGAGCAGTACTTC. This encodes CAGSLGQADEQYF.

V gene TRBV7-3 combines with J gene TRBJ2-2; the D gene could be TRBD1 or TRBD2 (5 bases each). There are 16 residues in the CDR3. The ends were cut back, 5 bases at V and 1 base at J, with 14 bases in the middle. CDR1 is SGHTA and CDR2 is FQGTGA in the germline V gene. CDR3 protein: CASSPWGPRNTGELFF. The DNA of the CDR3 is TGTGCCAGCAGCCCCTGGGGACCCCGGAACACCGGGGAGCTGTTTTTT.

The chain recombines TRBV25-1 with TRBJ2-5, with 10 positions matching TRBD2. This CDR3 contains 16 residues. In germline, CDR1 is MGHDK, CDR2 SYGVNS. J was trimmed by 2 bases and V by 4 bases; bases with no gene match: 7. This CDR3 reads CASSAPGLAQQETQYF. For the CDR3, the DNA is TGTGCCAGCAGTGCTCCGGGACTAGCGCAACAAGAGACCCAGTACTTC.

The chain employs TRBV19 and TRBJ1-5; D not certain. This CDR3 has 15 amino acids. Deletions cut 3 bases from V and 1 base from J, with 10 bases between. In germline, CDR1 is LNHDA, CDR2 SQIVND (reference sequence). The CDR3 is CASSITIQSNQPQHF. CDR3 nucleotides: TGTGCCAGTAGTATTACAATTCAGAGCAATCAGCCCCAGCATTTT.

This clonotype was seen more than once but under ten times. The chain employs TRBV5-1 and TRBJ2-7; the match to TRBD2 covers 11 bases. The V gene end was trimmed by 0 bases and the J gene end by 6 bases; junction bases not matched to a gene: 5. CDR1 SGHRS and CDR2 YFSETQ come from the germline V gene. The CDR3 length is 15 residues. The CDR3 DNA sequence: TGCGCCAGCAGCTTGGATAGCGGGGGGGCAGCCGAGCAGTACTTC. Translating gives CASSLDSGGAAEQYF.

This clonotype came up a few times. The V gene is TRBV19, the J gene TRBJ2-2; D is unclear. Trimming removed 3 bases at V and 0 bases at J, with 5 bases between. This CDR3 is built from 14 residues. CDR1 is LNHDA, CDR2 SQIVND, per germline (reference sequence). The CDR3 region is CASSIYANTGELFF. The CDR3 DNA follows: TGTGCCAGTAGTATTTATGCGAACACCGGGGAGCTGTTTTTT.

The chain has TRBV29-1 and TRBJ1-2, with D possibly matching TRBD1 (5 bases). Trimming left V 7 bases short and J 0 bases short, with 18 bases between. The CDR3 consists of 15 residues. CDR1 and CDR2 from the germline V gene are SQVTM and ANQGSEA. For the CDR3, the DNA is TGCAGCGCGTTCGGGCGGGGGGATACTAACTATGGCTACACCTTC. Translating gives CSAFGRGDTNYGYTF.

This clonotype was seen a handful of times. This chain connects TRBV10-3 to TRBJ2-7, with D possibly being TRBD1 (6 bases). The CDR3 totals 13 residues. From germline, CDR1 is ENHRY and CDR2 SYGVKD. V lost 4 bases, J lost 5 bases, and 12 bases lay in between. The CDR3 DNA sequence: TGTGCCATCAGTGGTGGGACAACACACGAGCAGTACTTC. Protein: CAISGGTTHEQYF.

The chain uses TRBV4-2 and TRBJ2-4, with D possibly being TRBD1 (6 bases). V shed 0 bases and J shed 1 base, with 10 bases lying between them. Germline values: CDR1 LGHNA, CDR2 YNFKEQ. The CDR3 runs to 16 residues. CDR3 in amino acids: CASSQERTGAKNIQYF. DNA for the CDR3: TGTGCCAGCAGCCAAGAACGCACAGGGGCCAAAAACATTCAGTACTTC.

The chain uses TRBV12-3 or TRBV12-4 and TRBJ2-7; D is possibly TRBD1 (6 bases). This CDR3 region has 14 residues. V was trimmed by 5 bases and J by 4 bases, leaving 15 bases between them. This CDR3 is CASSVTGRRYEQYF. The CDR3 coding sequence is TGTGCCAGCAGTGTAACAGGGCGTAGATACGAGCAGTACTTC.

This clonotype was counted between two and nine times. V gene TRBV6-1 combines with J gene TRBJ2-3; a weak D match, TRBD2 (6 bases). Germline V CDR1 and CDR2: MNHNS, SASEGT. The CDR3 loop spans 14 amino acids. V was trimmed by 10 bases and J by 1 base, leaving 15 bases between them. CDR3 DNA sequence: TGTGCCACCTCGCGGGGTCGGGGCACAGATACGCAGTATTTT. This encodes CATSRGRGTDTQYF.

This clonotype showed up many times. This chain joins TRBV7-2 and TRBJ2-3; 7 bases fit TRBD2. CDR3 size: 19 residues. The J segment lost 4 bases and the V segment lost 1 base, leaving 17 bases of the junction unmatched. Germline V CDR1 and CDR2: SGHTA, FQGNSA. The DNA of the CDR3 is TGTGCCAGCAGCTTAGTACCGGGACTACATTACCCGGTCCCAGATACGCAGTATTTT. Protein product: CASSLVPGLHYPVPDTQYF.

This clonotype was seen at least ten times. The J gene is TRBJ1-2, the V gene TRBV4-1, with no clear D. This CDR3 is built from 13 residues. The germline V gene has CDR1 MGHRA and CDR2 YSYEKL. V lost 2 bases, J lost 1 base, and 5 bases lay in between. In nucleotides, the CDR3 is TGCGCCAGCAGCCAACTCGTTAACTATGGCTACACCTTC. Protein: CASSQLVNYGYTF.

This clonotype showed up just a few times. V gene TRBV12-3 or TRBV12-4 combines with J gene TRBJ1-2, with D perhaps matching TRBD1 (6 bases). The V and J ends lost 6 bases and 5 bases respectively, with 16 bases between them. This CDR3 has 14 amino acids. Written as DNA, the CDR3 is TGTGCCAGCAGGAGGTCAGGGGTTGGATATGGCTACACCTTC. This codes for CASRRSGVGYGYTF.

This clonotype turned up a few times. J is TRBJ1-1 and V is TRBV10-3, with 10 bases fitting TRBD1. V trimming: 5 bases; J trimming: 1 base; junction bases outside the gene matches: 13. The CDR3 is made up of 18 amino acids. The V gene's germline CDR1 is ENHRY and CDR2 SYGVKD. The CDR3 sequence is CAISQGTGTGARNTEAFF. DNA of the CDR3: TGTGCCATCAGTCAGGGGACCGGGACAGGGGCCAGGAACACTGAAGCTTTCTTT.

V gene TRBV7-8 combines with J gene TRBJ2-1; 14 bases are a match to TRBD2. J gave up 4 bases and V 3 bases, and 5 bases lay outside the gene matches. The CDR3 is 17 residues long. Germline CDR1 is SGHVS and CDR2 is FQNEAQ. CDR3 nucleotides: TGTGCCAGCAGCTTCGGACTAGCGGGAGGCCTTTACAATGAGCAGTTCTTC. As protein: CASSFGLAGGLYNEQFF. Supplemented by reference TRBV7-8 and TRBJ2-1, the full variable domain reads GAGVSQSPRYKVAKRGQDVALRCDPISGHVSLFWYQQALGQGPEFLTYFQNEAQLDKSGLPSDRFFAERPEGSVSTLKIQRTQQEDSAVYLCASSFGLAGGLYNEQFFGPGTRLTVL.

In this sample, this clonotype turned up many times. V usage is TRBV7-6 and J usage is TRBJ2-3; 13 bases are a match to TRBD2. CDR1 and CDR2 (germline): SGHVS, FNYEAQ. Trimming cost V 5 bases and J 0 bases; bases outside gene matches: 8. The CDR3 is 18 amino acids. The CDR3 DNA sequence: TGTGCCAGCAGCCAAATACTACTAGCGGGAGGGAGCACAGATACGCAGTATTTT. Protein sequence: CASSQILLAGGSTDTQYF.

The genes are TRBV6-5 and TRBJ2-5; 8 bases match TRBD2. Germline lookup yields CDR1 MNHEY and CDR2 SVGAGI. The CDR3 is 16 amino acids. After removal of 6 bases from V and 2 bases from J, the junction contained 11 bases not matched to a gene. The CDR3: CASSPQLAARQETQYF. DNA of the CDR3: TGTGCCAGCAGCCCCCAACTAGCGGCGAGGCAAGAGACCCAGTACTTC.

This clonotype was recorded a few times. This chain joins TRBV18 and TRBJ2-7; tentatively, D is TRBD1 (6 bases). Trimming stripped 3 bases from V and 2 bases from J, with 23 bases between. Germline V gene data show CDR1 as KGHSH and CDR2 as LQKENI. This CDR3 is built from 18 residues. CDR3 DNA sequence: TGTGCCAGCTCACCCCTCGGTTATTATGGGACATACACCTACGAGCAGTACTTC. Residues: CASSPLGYYGTYTYEQYF.

The DNA for the CDR3 is TGTGCCAGCAGCGTCCTTGTACGCAGCAAGAACACTGAAGCTTTCTTT. It specifies CASSVLVRSKNTEAFF. This chain connects TRBV7-9 to TRBJ1-1; D ambiguous. V was cut by 5 bases and J by 1 base, with 17 bases left in between. The CDR3 extends over 16 amino acids. Germline V gene sequence: CDR1 SEHNR, CDR2 FQNEAQ (reference sequence). Complete variable domain (other parts from reference TRBV7-9 and TRBJ1-1): DTGVSQNPRHKITKRGQNVTFRCDPISEHNRLYWYRQTLGQGPEFLTYFQNEAQLEKSRLLSDRFSAERPKGSFSTLEIQRTEQGDSAMYLCASSVLVRSKNTEAFFGQGTRLTVV.